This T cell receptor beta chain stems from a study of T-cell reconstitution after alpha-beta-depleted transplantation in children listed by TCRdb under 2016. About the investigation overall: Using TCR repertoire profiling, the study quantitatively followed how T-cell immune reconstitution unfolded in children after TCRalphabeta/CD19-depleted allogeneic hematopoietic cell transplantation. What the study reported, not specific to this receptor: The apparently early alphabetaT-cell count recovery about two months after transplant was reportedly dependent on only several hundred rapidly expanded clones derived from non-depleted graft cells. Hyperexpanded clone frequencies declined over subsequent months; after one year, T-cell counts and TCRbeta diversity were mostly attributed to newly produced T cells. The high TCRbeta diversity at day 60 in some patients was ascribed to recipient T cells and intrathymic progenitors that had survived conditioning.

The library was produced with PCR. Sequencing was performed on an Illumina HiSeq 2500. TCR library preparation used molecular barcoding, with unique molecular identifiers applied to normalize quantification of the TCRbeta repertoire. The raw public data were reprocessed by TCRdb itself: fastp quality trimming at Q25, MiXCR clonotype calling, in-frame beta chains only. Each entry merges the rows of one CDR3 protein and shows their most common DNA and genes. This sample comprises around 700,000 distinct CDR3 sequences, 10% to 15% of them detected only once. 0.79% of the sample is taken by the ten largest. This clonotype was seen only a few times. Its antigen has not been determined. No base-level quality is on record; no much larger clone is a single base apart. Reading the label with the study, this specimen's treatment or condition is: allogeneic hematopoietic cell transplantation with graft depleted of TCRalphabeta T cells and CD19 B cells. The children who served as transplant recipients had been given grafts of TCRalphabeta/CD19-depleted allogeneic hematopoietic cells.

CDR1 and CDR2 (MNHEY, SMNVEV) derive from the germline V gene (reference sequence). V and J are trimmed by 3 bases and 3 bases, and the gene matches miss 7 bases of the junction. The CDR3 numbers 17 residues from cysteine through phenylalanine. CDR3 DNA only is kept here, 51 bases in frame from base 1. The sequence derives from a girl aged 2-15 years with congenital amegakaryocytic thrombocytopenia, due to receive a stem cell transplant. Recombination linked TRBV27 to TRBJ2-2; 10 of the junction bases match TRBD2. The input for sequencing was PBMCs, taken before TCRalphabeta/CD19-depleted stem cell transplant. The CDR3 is CASSFSQREGYTGELFF. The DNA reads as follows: TGTGCCAGCAGTTTCTCTCAGCGGGAGGGGTACACCGGGGAGCTGTTTTTT.